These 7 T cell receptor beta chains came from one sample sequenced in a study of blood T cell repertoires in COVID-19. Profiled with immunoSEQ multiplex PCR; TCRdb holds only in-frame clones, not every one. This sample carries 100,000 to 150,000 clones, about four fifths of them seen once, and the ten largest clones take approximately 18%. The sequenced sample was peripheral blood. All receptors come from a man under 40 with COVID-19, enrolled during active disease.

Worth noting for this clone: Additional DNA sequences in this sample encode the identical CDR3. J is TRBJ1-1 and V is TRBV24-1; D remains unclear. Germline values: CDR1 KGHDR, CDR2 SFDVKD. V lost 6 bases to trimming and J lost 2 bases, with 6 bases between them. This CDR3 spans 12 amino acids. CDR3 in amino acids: CATSRGNTEAFF. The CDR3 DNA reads TGTGCCACCAGTCGCGGCAACACTGAAGCTTTCTTT.

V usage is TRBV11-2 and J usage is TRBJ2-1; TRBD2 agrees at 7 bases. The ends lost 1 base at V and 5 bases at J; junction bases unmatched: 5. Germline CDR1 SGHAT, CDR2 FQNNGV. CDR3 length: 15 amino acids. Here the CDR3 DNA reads TGTGCCAGCAGCTTAGGGGCGGGGGAAGACAATGAGCAGTTCTTC. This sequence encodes CASSLGAGEDNEQFF.

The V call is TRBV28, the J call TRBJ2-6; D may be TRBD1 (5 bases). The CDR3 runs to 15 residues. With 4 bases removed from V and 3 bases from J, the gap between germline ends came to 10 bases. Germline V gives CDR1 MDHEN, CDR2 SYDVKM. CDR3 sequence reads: CASSSGIFGANVLTF. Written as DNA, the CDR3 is TGTGCCAGCAGTTCAGGGATTTTTGGGGCCAACGTCCTGACTTTC.

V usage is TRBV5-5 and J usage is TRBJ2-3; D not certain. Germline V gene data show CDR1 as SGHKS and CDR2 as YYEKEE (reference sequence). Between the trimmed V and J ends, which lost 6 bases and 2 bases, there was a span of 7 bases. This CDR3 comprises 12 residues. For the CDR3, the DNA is TGTGCCAGCACCTTATACACAGATACGCAGTATTTT. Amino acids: CASTLYTDTQYF.

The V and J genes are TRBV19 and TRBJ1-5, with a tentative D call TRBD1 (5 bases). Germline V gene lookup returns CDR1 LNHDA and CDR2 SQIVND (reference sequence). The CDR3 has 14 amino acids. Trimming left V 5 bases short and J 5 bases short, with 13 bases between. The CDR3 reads CASSGTGRYQPQHF. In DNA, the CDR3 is TGTGCCAGTAGTGGGACTGGGCGGTATCAGCCCCAGCATTTT.

In nucleotides, the CDR3 is TGTGCCAGCACCCTACTAGCGGGGGGAGACAATGAGCAGTTCTTC. Amino acids: CASTLLAGGDNEQFF. This rearrangement joins TRBV6-4 to TRBJ2-1, with 12 bases aligning to TRBD2. Losses at the gene ends were 7 bases for V and 5 bases for J; bases not matched to a gene: 6. This CDR3 is 15 amino acids long. The V gene's germline CDR1 is MRHNA and CDR2 SNTAGT.

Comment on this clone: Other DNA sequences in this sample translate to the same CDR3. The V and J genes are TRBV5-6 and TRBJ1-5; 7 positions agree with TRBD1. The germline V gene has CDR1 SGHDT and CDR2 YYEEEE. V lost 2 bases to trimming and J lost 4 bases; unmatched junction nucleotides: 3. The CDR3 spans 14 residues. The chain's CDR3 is CASSLGDRNQPQHF. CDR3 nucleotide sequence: TGTGCCAGCAGCTTAGGGGACAGAAATCAGCCCCAGCATTTT.